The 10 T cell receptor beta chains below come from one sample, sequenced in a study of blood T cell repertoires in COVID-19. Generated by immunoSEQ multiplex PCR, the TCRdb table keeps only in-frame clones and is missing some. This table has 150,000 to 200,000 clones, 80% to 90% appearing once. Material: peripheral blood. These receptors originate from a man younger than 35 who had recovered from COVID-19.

The CDR3 region is CASSSIPGSLPYGYTF. CDR3 bases: TGCGCCAGCAGCTCCATCCCGGGGTCGCTCCCTTATGGCTACACCTTC. The chain employs TRBV5-1 and TRBJ1-2; no firm D call. Trimming removed 3 bases at V and 5 bases at J, with 20 bases between. The germline V gene encodes CDR1 SGHRS and CDR2 YFSETQ. There are 16 residues in the CDR3.

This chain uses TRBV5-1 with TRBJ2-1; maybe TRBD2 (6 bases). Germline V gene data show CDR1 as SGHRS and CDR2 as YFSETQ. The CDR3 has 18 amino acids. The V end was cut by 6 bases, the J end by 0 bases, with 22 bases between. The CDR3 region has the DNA TGCGCCAGCACGCGTGGGGGGACGCAATACCCCTCCTACAATGAGCAGTTCTTC. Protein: CASTRGGTQYPSYNEQFF.

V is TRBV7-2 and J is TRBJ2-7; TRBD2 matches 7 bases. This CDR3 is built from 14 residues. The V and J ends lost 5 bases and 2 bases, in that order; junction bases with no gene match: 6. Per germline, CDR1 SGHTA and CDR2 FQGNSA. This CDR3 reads CASSVGGRTYEQYF. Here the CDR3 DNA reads TGTGCCAGCAGCGTCGGCGGGAGAACCTACGAGCAGTACTTC. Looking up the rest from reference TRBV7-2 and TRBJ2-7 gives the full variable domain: GAGVSQSPSNKVTEKGKDVELRCDPISGHTALYWYRQSLGQGLEFLIYFQGNSAPDKSGLPSDRFSAERTGGSVSTLTIQRTQQEDSAVYLCASSVGGRTYEQYFGPGTRLTVT.

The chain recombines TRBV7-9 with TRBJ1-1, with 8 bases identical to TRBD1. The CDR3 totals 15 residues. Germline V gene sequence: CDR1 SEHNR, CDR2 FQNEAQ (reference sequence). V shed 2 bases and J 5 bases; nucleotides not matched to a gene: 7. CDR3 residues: CASSLPGTGKTEAFF. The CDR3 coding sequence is TGTGCCAGCAGCTTACCCGGGACAGGAAAGACTGAAGCTTTCTTT.

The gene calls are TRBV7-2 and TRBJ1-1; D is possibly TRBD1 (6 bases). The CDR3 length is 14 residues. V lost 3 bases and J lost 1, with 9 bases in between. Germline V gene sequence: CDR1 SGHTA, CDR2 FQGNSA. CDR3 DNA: TGTGCCAGCAGCTTCCCAGGGGCGAACACTGAAGCTTTCTTT. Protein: CASSFPGANTEAFF.

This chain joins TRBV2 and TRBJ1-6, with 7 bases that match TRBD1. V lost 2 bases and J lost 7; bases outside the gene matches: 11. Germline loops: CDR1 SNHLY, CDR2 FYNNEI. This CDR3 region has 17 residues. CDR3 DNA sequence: TGTGCCAGCAGTGAACCTCCGGGTTGGGACAGAAATTCACCCCTCCACTTT. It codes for CASSEPPGWDRNSPLHF.

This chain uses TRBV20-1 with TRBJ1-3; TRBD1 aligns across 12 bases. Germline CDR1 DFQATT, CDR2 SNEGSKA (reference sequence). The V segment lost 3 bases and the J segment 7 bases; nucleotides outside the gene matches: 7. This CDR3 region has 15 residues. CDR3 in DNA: TGCAGTGCTAGTAAGGGACAGGGGGCGGTTAACACCATATATTTT. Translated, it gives CSASKGQGAVNTIYF.

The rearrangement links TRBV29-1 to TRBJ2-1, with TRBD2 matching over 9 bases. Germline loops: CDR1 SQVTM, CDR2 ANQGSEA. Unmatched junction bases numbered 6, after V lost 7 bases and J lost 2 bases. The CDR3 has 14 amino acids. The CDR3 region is CSASSGVPYNEQFF. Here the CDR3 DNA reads TGCAGCGCCTCTAGCGGGGTCCCCTACAATGAGCAGTTCTTC.

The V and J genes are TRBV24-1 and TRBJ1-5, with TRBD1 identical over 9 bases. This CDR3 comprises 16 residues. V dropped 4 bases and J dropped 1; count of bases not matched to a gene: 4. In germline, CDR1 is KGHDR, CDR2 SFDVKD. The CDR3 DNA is TGTGCCACCAGTGACCCGGGACAGGGAAGCAATCAGCCCCAGCATTTT. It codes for CATSDPGQGSNQPQHF.

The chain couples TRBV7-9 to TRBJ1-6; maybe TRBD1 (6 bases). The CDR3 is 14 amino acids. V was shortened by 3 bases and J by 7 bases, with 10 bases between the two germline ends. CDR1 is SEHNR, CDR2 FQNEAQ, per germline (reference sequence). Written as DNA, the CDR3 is TGTGCCAGCAGCTTGTGGCAGGGGAATTCACCCCTCCACTTT. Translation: CASSLWQGNSPLHF. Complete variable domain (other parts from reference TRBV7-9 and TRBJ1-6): DTGVSQNPRHKITKRGQNVTFRCDPISEHNRLYWYRQTLGQGPEFLTYFQNEAQLEKSRLLSDRFSAERPKGSFSTLEIQRTEQGDSAMYLCASSLWQGNSPLHFGNGTRLTVT.